This is a list of T cell receptor beta chains from one sample in a study of shared clonotypes between healthy human individuals. Only in-frame clones appear in the TCRdb table, and some are missing; sequencing was by immunoSEQ multiplex PCR. This table holds almost 700,000 clones, approximately 90% found once. Sequencing was carried out using naive CD8+ T cells sorted from blood. All receptors come from a man aged 30 to 45 in good health. Each CDR3 is given with its conserved first and last residue. The D gene is left open where the match is weak. Not every row has a clone size; where given, it reads once, few, many or a size class.

J	V	size	D	CDR3	DNA
TRBJ2-1	TRBV7-2	NA	NA	CASSFPAGEQFF	TGTGCCAGCAGCTTTCCGGCGGGAGAGCAGTTCTTC
TRBJ2-3	TRBV7-3	NA	TRBD1	CASSQTGGGTDTQYF	TGTGCCAGCAGCCAAACAGGGGGTGGAACAGATACGCAGTATTTT
TRBJ1-2	TRBV5-1	NA	TRBD1	CASSSDRAGGYTF	TGCGCCAGCAGTTCGGACAGGGCCGGGGGCTACACCTTC
TRBJ2-4	TRBV28	NA	TRBD2	CASSYSLTSGENIQYF	TGTGCCAGCAGTTACTCCCTAACTAGCGGGGAAAACATTCAGTACTTC
TRBJ2-7	TRBV4-2	NA	NA	CASSQGRASSLYEQYF	TGTGCCAGCAGCCAAGGACGAGCCTCGTCCCTATACGAGCAGTACTTC
TRBJ2-1	TRBV9	NA	NA	CASSAPQGLYEQFF	TGTGCCAGCAGCGCCCCACAGGGTTTGTATGAGCAGTTCTTC
TRBJ2-1	TRBV27	many	NA	CASSLQSSYNEQFF	TGTGCCAGCAGCCTACAGAGCTCCTACAATGAGCAGTTCTTC
TRBJ2-2	TRBV25-1	NA	NA	CASRVVGNGELFF	TGTGCCAGCAGAGTTGTGGGAAACGGGGAGCTGTTTTTT
TRBJ2-7	TRBV6-1	NA	NA	CASHEDGNSYEQYF	TGTGCCAGCCATGAGGACGGGAACTCCTACGAGCAGTACTTC
TRBJ2-1	TRBV28	once	NA	CASSPPRGSEPYNEQFF	TGTGCCAGCAGTCCCCCCCGGGGCTCGGAACCTTACAATGAGCAGTTCTTC